What follows describes a single TCR beta chain. The antigen remains unidentified. The entry originates in a study of T cell responses to AZD1222 COVID-19 vaccine. The germline CDR1 and CDR2 sequences are SEHNR and FQNEAQ (reference sequence). The CDR3 has 10 amino acids. Trimming shortened V by 3 bases and J by 9 bases, and 3 bases separated the two germline ends. The method was immunoSEQ multiplex PCR; TCRdb's version includes in-frame clones alone and lacks a portion of them. Of 100,000 or so clones in the sample, around 89% were seen once. Study-level results: Spike-specific TCR depth and breadth grew after two AZD1222 doses.

V usage is TRBV7-9 and J usage is TRBJ2-1; D ambiguous. The sample here was peripheral blood, taken on day 0 of AZD1222 vaccination. This TCR was sampled from an adult in good health. CDR3 in DNA: TGTGCCAGCAGCTTGATTGAGCAGTTCTTC. It encodes CASSLIEQFF. The full variable domain, in which reference TRBV7-9 and TRBJ2-1 provide the parts outside the CDR3, is DTGVSQNPRHKITKRGQNVTFRCDPISEHNRLYWYRQTLGQGPEFLTYFQNEAQLEKSRLLSDRFSAERPKGSFSTLEIQRTEQGDSAMYLCASSLIEQFFGPGTRLTVL.